This T cell receptor beta chain was obtained from a study of Tregs in tolerant kidney transplant recipients. In the study overall: Sorting of CD4+CD25+CD127- cells followed approximately 3-day belatacept mixed lymphocyte reactions, sometimes with approximately five-day graft donor restimulation. Antibodies separated recipient from donor cells.

Turning to this clone: Its antigen is still unknown.

Regarding the study as a whole: Biological reproducibility was not directly addressed, but technical replication error appeared minimal.

Germline V lookup: CDR1 SGHRS, CDR2 YFSETQ. This CDR3 is built from 15 residues. V shed 5 bases and J shed 0 bases, with 12 bases lying between them. Data came from immunoSEQ multiplex PCR; TCRdb stores just in-frame clones and leaves some out. The table records just over 30,000 clones, 82% of them present only once. The genes are TRBV5-1 and TRBJ2-1; D is undetermined. This receptor was obtained from a human donor in good health. Sequenced material: Tregs from blood cultured with allogeneic cells. The CDR3 DNA is TGCGCCAGCAGACCCATCGCGAGCTCCTACAATGAGCAGTTCTTC. It yields the protein CASRPIASSYNEQFF. The full variable domain, rest sourced from reference TRBV5-1 and TRBJ2-1, is KAGVTQTPRYLIKTRGQQVTLSCSPISGHRSVSWYQQTPGQGLQFLFEYFSETQRNKGNFPGRFSGRQFSNSRSEMNVSTLELGDSALYLCASRPIASSYNEQFFGPGTRLTVL.